The TCR beta chain described here comes from a study of blood T cell repertoires in COVID-19. Overall study context: Material from acute and convalescent COVID-19 was sourced from the United States, Italy and Spain.

TCRdb's table, derived via immunoSEQ multiplex PCR, lists solely in-frame clones and lacks some. The table includes about 240,000 clones, just under 85% detected once. V lost 4 bases to trimming and J lost 5 bases; unmatched junction nucleotides: 8. The CDR3 spans 15 residues. CDR1 LGHDT and CDR2 YNNKEL come from the germline V gene (reference sequence). This TCR was recovered from a woman aged 55 to 70 with active or convalescent COVID-19. The sample taken for sequencing was peripheral blood. The chain employs TRBV3-1 (or the pseudogene TRBV3-2) and TRBJ1-1, with 9 bases fitting TRBD1. In DNA, the CDR3 is TGTGCCAGCAGCCGCCGACAGGGGGTTAGGACTGAAGCTTTCTTT. Encoded protein: CASSRRQGVRTEAFF.